Shown below are 6 T cell receptor beta chains from a single sample sequenced in a study of identical twins. TCRdb called the 5' RACE reads again in MiXCR, with one record for every CDR3 protein. The repertoire holds some 630,000 distinct CDR3 sequences, with roughly 7.1% as singletons. The data were also submitted as part of a second study, on yellow fever vaccine responses in identical twins.

Material: PBMCs. Every receptor here comes from a woman between 18 and 30 years old in good health.

In its sample, this clonotype was seen many times. This chain connects TRBV5-1 to TRBJ2-3; weak D call: TRBD2 (5 bases). From germline, CDR1 is SGHRS and CDR2 YFSETQ. V gave up 1 base and J gave up 4 bases, with 16 bases separating them. The CDR3 is 16 residues long. The CDR3 loop is CASSLRETGKSDTQYF. Here the CDR3 DNA reads TGCGCCAGCAGCTTGAGGGAGACTGGCAAGTCAGATACGCAGTATTTT.

This clonotype has just a few counts. V gene TRBV2 combines with J gene TRBJ1-6; D may be TRBD1 (6 bases). Germline V lookup: CDR1 SNHLY, CDR2 FYNNEI. This CDR3 is built from 16 residues. V was shortened by 1 base and J by 7 bases, with 14 bases between the two germline ends. This chain's CDR3 is CASSEGRQALNSPLHF. The CDR3 nucleotides are TGTGCCAGCAGTGAAGGTCGACAGGCGCTCAATTCACCCCTCCACTTT.

This clonotype showed up just a few times. The V gene is TRBV6-2 or TRBV6-3, the J gene TRBJ2-1, with 8 nucleotides matching TRBD1. CDR3 length equals 15 residues. In germline, CDR1 is MNHEY, CDR2 SVGEGT. Losses at the gene ends were 7 bases for V and 5 bases for J; bases not matched to a gene: 10. The CDR3 DNA is TGTGCCAGCACCAAGGCCCGGACAGGGAACAATGAGCAGTTCTTC. This gives the protein CASTKARTGNNEQFF.

The J gene is TRBJ1-6, the V gene TRBV6-1, with a weak D call TRBD1 (6 bases). The CDR3 covers 15 residues. Germline CDR1 is MNHNS and CDR2 is SASEGT. V dropped 6 bases and J dropped 6 bases, with 15 bases sitting between them. CDR3 protein: CASRGAGTANSPLHF. The CDR3 coding sequence is TGTGCCAGCAGGGGGGCTGGGACGGCTAATTCACCCCTCCACTTT.

This rearrangement joins TRBV20-1 to TRBJ2-5; unclear D gene. Germline assignment: CDR1 DFQATT and CDR2 SNEGSKA (reference sequence). The germline V and J ends were trimmed by 1 base and 3 bases, with 6 bases remaining between them. The CDR3 loop spans 12 amino acids. The CDR3 region is CSARGFEETQYF. CDR3 DNA: TGCAGTGCTAGAGGGTTTGAAGAGACCCAGTACTTC.

The chain employs TRBV10-2 and TRBJ2-3, with 14 positions matching TRBD2. With V trimmed by 5 bases and J by 5 bases, 6 bases remained unmatched. The V gene's germline CDR1 is WSHSY and CDR2 SAAADI. This CDR3 comprises 16 residues. Here the CDR3 DNA reads TGCGCCAGCAGTCCGACTAGCGGGGGGGCCAGAGATACGCAGTATTTT. Translation: CASSPTSGGARDTQYF.